This entry is about one T cell receptor beta chain. This CDR3 is built from 12 residues. Trimming left V 3 bases short and J 7 bases short, with 7 bases between. Germline V gene data show CDR1 as LGHDT and CDR2 as YNNKEL (reference sequence). The sample originates from a study of blood T cell repertoires in COVID-19. Study-level background: Sample material is recorded as cDNA or gDNA derived from T cells, B-cell-depleted T cells, or PBMCs.

Clones were read by immunoSEQ multiplex PCR, and TCRdb kept only the in-frame ones, dropping some. The sample consists of roughly 670,000 clones, 70% to 90% of them appearing once. The sequence derives from a woman aged 18-29 years with acute or convalescent COVID-19. Sequenced input: peripheral blood. The gene calls are TRBV3-1 (or the pseudogene TRBV3-2) and TRBJ2-1; tentative D call: TRBD2 (5 bases). CDR3 residues: CASSQGSNEQFF. The CDR3 DNA reads TGTGCCAGCAGCCAGGGGAGTAATGAGCAGTTCTTC.